The 17 T cell receptor beta chains presented below share a single source sample, sequenced in a study of vaccination and CD4 T cells after COVID-19. As for treatment: approximately 9-day PBMC culture with coronavirus spike peptide pools or control peptides (ViraFEST assay). These TCRs are of unknown antigen specificity. Oncomine TCR Beta short-read sequencing was applied to DNA from cultured CD4+ T cells. TCRdb ran MiXCR on the PCR reads and lists one entry per CDR3 protein. The data hold about 15,000 distinct CDR3 sequences, with about 32% observed a single time. Sequenced sample: cultured CD4+ T cells from blood. Every receptor here comes from a human donor with COVID-19.

The rearrangement uses TRBV28 and TRBJ2-7, with D possibly matching TRBD2 (5 bases). Germline lookup yields CDR1 MDHEN and CDR2 SYDVKM. Trimming stripped 4 bases from V and 0 bases from J, with 7 bases between. This CDR3 has 13 amino acids. CDR3 loop: CASSWGASYEQYF. The CDR3 DNA reads as TGTGCCAGCAGTTGGGGAGCCTCCTACGAGCAGTACTTC.

This chain connects TRBV7-9 to TRBJ2-5, with 7 bases that match TRBD2. With 1 base clipped from V and 1 base from J, the junction kept 3 bases outside the gene matches. This CDR3 spans 15 amino acids. Germline values: CDR1 SEHNR, CDR2 FQNEAQ (reference sequence). The CDR3 loop is CASSLEPGGQETQYF. The CDR3 nucleotides are TGTGCCAGCAGCTTAGAGCCGGGGGGCCAAGAGACCCAGTACTTC. Filled out from reference TRBV7-9 and TRBJ2-5, the complete variable domain reads DTGVSQNPRHKITKRGQNVTFRCDPISEHNRLYWYRQTLGQGPEFLTYFQNEAQLEKSRLLSDRFSAERPKGSFSTLEIQRTEQGDSAMYLCASSLEPGGQETQYFGPGTRLLVL.

This clonotype was seen more than once but under ten times. The CDR3 is CASSLEAGKTGELFF. CDR3 nucleotide sequence: TGTGCCAGCAGCTTAGAGGCAGGGAAAACCGGGGAGCTGTTTTTT. The chain employs TRBV11-2 and TRBJ2-2, with D maybe TRBD1 (5 bases). The ends were cut back, 0 bases at V and 5 bases at J, with 10 bases in the middle. This CDR3 contains 15 residues. The germline V gene has CDR1 SGHAT and CDR2 FQNNGV.

This clonotype was observed a few times. The CDR3 DNA is TGTGCCAGCCAAAGGCAGAACTATGGCTACACCTTC. It codes for CASQRQNYGYTF. This chain uses TRBV10-3 with TRBJ1-2; D ambiguous. V lost 10 bases and J 2 bases, leaving 11 bases between the germline ends. The CDR3 is 12 amino acids. The germline gives CDR1 ENHRY, CDR2 SYGVKD.

The chain has TRBV6-1 and TRBJ1-6; TRBD1 aligns across 8 bases. The J segment lost 9 bases and the V segment lost 6 bases, leaving 7 bases of the junction unmatched. CDR3 length equals 14 residues. The V gene's germline CDR1 is MNHNS and CDR2 SASEGT. Here the CDR3 DNA reads TGTGCCAGCAGAAACAGGGGGTTGGGTTCACCCCTCCACTTT. Translating gives CASRNRGLGSPLHF.

The chain uses TRBV20-1 and TRBJ1-1; D might be TRBD1 (6 bases). The V end lost 8 bases, the J end lost 1 base, and 8 bases lay between the germline ends. From germline, CDR1 is DFQATT and CDR2 SNEGSKA (reference sequence). The CDR3 is 11 amino acids. The CDR3 region has the DNA TGCAGTCACAGGGAGAACACTGAAGCTTTCTTT. Amino acid sequence: CSHRENTEAFF.

This chain joins TRBV28 and TRBJ2-5, with D tentatively TRBD1 (7 bases). This CDR3 region has 14 residues. With 4 bases removed from V and 0 bases from J, the gap between germline ends came to 9 bases. The germline gives CDR1 MDHEN, CDR2 SYDVKM. The CDR3 loop reads CASSSGGNQETQYF. The CDR3 nucleotides are TGTGCCAGCAGTTCAGGGGGGAACCAAGAGACCCAGTACTTC. The variable domain in full, completed from reference TRBV28 and TRBJ2-5, reads DVKVTQSSRYLVKRTGEKVFLECVQDMDHENMFWYRQDPGLGLRLIYFSYDVKMKEKGDIPEGYSVSREKKERFSLILESASTNQTSMYLCASSSGGNQETQYFGPGTRLLVL.

The V gene is TRBV2, the J gene TRBJ1-1; 7 bases line up with TRBD1. Germline V gene data show CDR1 as SNHLY and CDR2 as FYNNEI. Trimming cost V 6 bases and J 1 base; bases outside gene matches: 8. The CDR3 covers 15 residues. The CDR3 here is CASRTSGTANTEAFF. As DNA, the CDR3 is TGTGCCAGCAGGACCTCCGGGACAGCGAACACTGAAGCTTTCTTT.

The rearrangement joins TRBV21-1 to TRBJ1-5. TRBV21-1 is a pseudogene. This CDR3 spans 16 amino acids. CDR3 coding DNA: TGTGCCAGCAGCAAACAAAGGGAGAACGGAGTGGAGCCCCAGCATTTT. The encoded protein is CASSKQRENGVEPQHF.

V gene TRBV5-1 combines with J gene TRBJ1-1, with D possibly TRBD1 on 5 matching bases. The V gene lost 0 bases and the J gene lost 1 base, with 13 bases spanning the gap. This CDR3 spans 16 amino acids. Germline CDR1 reads SGHRS; CDR2 reads YFSETQ. The CDR3 reads CASSLGQRTTNTEAFF. The CDR3 DNA follows: TGCGCCAGCAGCTTGGGGCAGAGGACAACGAACACTGAAGCTTTCTTT.

The rearrangement joins TRBV6-1 to TRBJ1-5, with a possible D match to TRBD1 (5 bases). Germline assignment: CDR1 MNHNS and CDR2 SASEGT. Trimming removed 2 bases at V and 6 bases at J, with 14 bases between. The CDR3 contains 15 residues. The CDR3 region is CASSENSRGSQPQHF. The CDR3 DNA reads TGTGCCAGCAGTGAAAATTCGAGGGGCAGTCAGCCCCAGCATTTT.

This clonotype was picked up a small number of times. J is TRBJ2-3 and V is TRBV6-1; D unclear. This CDR3 has 14 residues. The germline CDR1 and CDR2 sequences are MNHNS and SASEGT. Trimming left V 1 base short and J 4 bases short, with 9 bases between. The DNA of the CDR3 is TGTGCCAGCAGTGAAGGAAGGGTTCCAGATACGCAGTATTTT. Translation gives CASSEGRVPDTQYF.

The rearrangement links TRBV6-2 or TRBV6-3 to TRBJ1-2; no reliable D call. Trimming stripped 6 bases from V and 1 base from J, with 9 bases between. The germline CDR1 and CDR2 sequences are MNHEY and SVGEGT. The length of the CDR3 is 13 residues. Written as DNA, the CDR3 is TGTGCCAGCAGCCCGGACTTTAACTATGGCTACACCTTC. Amino acids: CASSPDFNYGYTF.

The V gene is TRBV2, the J gene TRBJ2-4; 13 bases are shared with TRBD2. Germline assignment: CDR1 SNHLY and CDR2 FYNNEI. CDR3 length equals 16 residues. Trimming cost V 2 bases and J 7 bases; bases outside gene matches: 5. The CDR3 protein is CASSETSGGARNIQYF. DNA for the CDR3: TGTGCCAGCAGTGAAACTAGCGGGGGGGCGCGGAACATTCAGTACTTC.

This clonotype was detected a few times. The rearrangement links TRBV20-1 to TRBJ2-3; D is unclear. Trimming stripped 1 base from V and 2 bases from J, with 10 bases between. There are 14 residues in the CDR3. CDR1 and CDR2 (germline): DFQATT, SNEGSKA (reference sequence). The DNA for the CDR3 is TGCAGTGCTAGAGGGATGCGAGTCACAGATACGCAGTATTTT. Its translation: CSARGMRVTDTQYF.

The table lists this clonotype with a few counts. The gene calls are TRBV6-5 and TRBJ1-1; D is unclear. V lost 2 bases to trimming and J lost 4 bases, with 17 bases between them. This CDR3 contains 16 residues. The germline V gene has CDR1 MNHEY and CDR2 SVGAGI. The CDR3 DNA reads TGTGCCAGCAGTTACGTATTGATTTCACAACCCACTGAAGCTTTCTTT. Its protein is CASSYVLISQPTEAFF.

The gene calls are TRBV20-1 and TRBJ2-3, with D possibly matching TRBD2 (7 bases). V gave up 0 bases and J gave up 1 base, with 11 bases separating them. Germline CDR1 DFQATT, CDR2 SNEGSKA (reference sequence). The CDR3 sequence is 15 residues long. Here the CDR3 reads CSARDSGGRTDTQYF. The CDR3 nucleotides read TGCAGTGCTAGAGATTCCGGGGGGCGCACAGATACGCAGTATTTT.